The 26 T cell receptor beta chains presented below share a single source sample, sequenced in a study of shared clonotypes between healthy human individuals. Clones were read by immunoSEQ multiplex PCR, and TCRdb kept only the in-frame ones, dropping some. Of roughly 2,000,000 clones in the sample, about 94% were seen once. CD8 cells regarded as naive lacked CD45RO, were positively chosen for CCR7, and omitted terminally differentiated effector memory CD45RA+ cells. The sequencing input was naive CD8+ T cells sorted from blood. These TCRs come from a man aged 18 to 30 in good health.

This clone appeared once. Other DNA sequences in this specimen translate into the identical CDR3. This chain links TRBV20-1 with TRBJ2-7; D uncertain. The CDR3 consists of 11 residues. CDR1 is DFQATT and CDR2 is SNEGSKA in the germline V gene (reference sequence). V lost 6 bases, J lost 0 bases, and 6 bases lay in between. The CDR3 DNA reads as TGCAGTGCGCGAGACTCCTACGAGCAGTACTTC. Translating it yields CSARDSYEQYF.

The genes are TRBV9 and TRBJ2-5, with TRBD2 identical over 13 bases. V lost 4 bases to trimming and J lost 1 base; unmatched junction nucleotides: 4. The germline V gene encodes CDR1 SGDLS and CDR2 YYNGEE. CDR3 length: 16 residues. The CDR3 region is CASSPGTSGAQETQYF. The CDR3 nucleotides read TGTGCCAGCAGCCCAGGGACTAGCGGGGCCCAAGAGACCCAGTACTTC.

The chain carries TRBV9 and TRBJ2-7, with D tentatively TRBD1 or TRBD2 (5 bases each). The germline V gene encodes CDR1 SGDLS and CDR2 YYNGEE. This CDR3 region has 14 residues. V was pared by 4 bases and J by 5 bases, with 16 bases between. The CDR3 loop reads CASSPHPVGDEQYF. The CDR3, as DNA: TGTGCCAGCAGCCCCCATCCGGTGGGGGACGAGCAGTACTTC.

The chain uses TRBV6-1 and TRBJ1-2, with D perhaps matching TRBD1 (5 bases). The ends were cut back, 7 bases at V and 4 bases at J, with 19 bases in the middle. The germline V gene has CDR1 MNHNS and CDR2 SASEGT. This CDR3 has 15 residues. This chain's CDR3 is CASTDMGGGSYGYTF. CDR3 coding DNA: TGTGCCAGCACCGACATGGGGGGGGGAAGCTATGGCTACACCTTC.

CDR3 in DNA: TGTGCCAGCAGCTTGATGGGCACTGGCCAGCCCCAGCATTTT. Translating gives CASSLMGTGQPQHF. This chain uses TRBV5-4 with TRBJ1-5; D is undetermined. The CDR3 is made up of 14 amino acids. CDR1 is SGHNT and CDR2 is YYREEE in the germline V gene (reference sequence). Trimming pared 1 base from V and 7 bases from J, leaving 12 bases between.

This clone was observed once. The chain combines TRBV29-1 with TRBJ2-4; 8 nucleotides match TRBD1. Germline trimming cut 8 bases from V and 0 bases from J; bases unmatched to any gene: 18. Germline V CDR1 and CDR2: SQVTM, ANQGSEA. The CDR3 contains 18 residues. The CDR3 here is CSFSRARGLGLAKNIQYF. The CDR3 DNA reads as TGCAGCTTCTCCCGGGCCAGGGGGCTTGGATTAGCCAAAAACATTCAGTACTTC.

The V call is TRBV4-1, the J call TRBJ2-3, with 10 bases that match TRBD1. The CDR3 consists of 17 residues. V shed 4 bases and J 4 bases; nucleotides not matched to a gene: 11. Per germline, CDR1 MGHRA and CDR2 YSYEKL. The CDR3 reads CASSPHGTGAFPDTQYF. The CDR3 nucleotides are TGCGCCAGCAGCCCACACGGGACAGGGGCTTTCCCAGATACGCAGTATTTT.

This CDR3 reads CASSSTSSYEQYF. DNA of the CDR3: TGTGCCAGTAGTAGTACGAGCTCCTACGAGCAGTACTTC. The rearrangement links TRBV19 to TRBJ2-7, with D hard to call. This CDR3 contains 13 residues. The germline CDR1 and CDR2 sequences are LNHDA and SQIVND (reference sequence). The V end lost 4 bases, the J end lost 0 bases, and 7 bases lay between the germline ends.

There are a few counts of this clone. The rearrangement links TRBV28 to TRBJ1-2; a possible D gene is TRBD1 (6 bases). The CDR3 is made up of 16 amino acids. V shed 5 bases and J shed 1 base, with 17 bases lying between them. Germline lookup yields CDR1 MDHEN and CDR2 SYDVKM. CDR3 sequence (DNA): TGTGCCAGCAGTCCAAGGGGGGTTTCGTTTAACTATGGCTACACCTTC. This sequence encodes CASSPRGVSFNYGYTF.

The gene calls are TRBV13 and TRBJ2-5, with 14 bases fitting TRBD2. The CDR3 has 17 residues. Germline CDR1 PRHDT, CDR2 FYEKMQ (reference sequence). Germline trimming cut 5 bases from V and 3 bases from J; bases unmatched to any gene: 8. CDR3 amino acids: CASSPRGLAGGEETQYF. CDR3 nucleotide sequence: TGTGCCAGCAGCCCCAGAGGACTAGCGGGAGGTGAAGAGACCCAGTACTTC.

This rearrangement joins TRBV10-3 to TRBJ2-1; 11 bases are shared with TRBD2. CDR1 ENHRY and CDR2 SYGVKD come from the germline V gene. The CDR3 is 17 residues long. The V segment lost 1 base and the J segment 8 bases; nucleotides outside the gene matches: 10. In nucleotides, the CDR3 is TGTGCCATCAGTGAGTATAGCGGGGGGGCAAGTCGCGATGAGCAGTTCTTC. This codes for CAISEYSGGASRDEQFF.

The rearrangement uses TRBV21-1 and TRBJ1-1; the D call of TRBD1 is as the table states it, not checked on the DNA. TRBV21-1 is a pseudogene segment. CDR3 length: 17 residues. The DNA for the CDR3 is TGTGCCAGCAGCCGGACGGCGGGACAGGGGGCGAACACTGAAGCTTTCTTT. It encodes CASSRTAGQGANTEAFF.

The chain is built from TRBV28 and TRBJ2-7, with TRBD1 matching 7 bases. Germline loops: CDR1 MDHEN, CDR2 SYDVKM. V lost 6 bases, J lost 1 base, and 3 bases stayed unmatched. This CDR3 contains 13 residues. In DNA form, the CDR3 reads TGTGCCAGCAGCCAGGGGGAGTCCTACGAGCAGTACTTC. It encodes CASSQGESYEQYF.

The rearrangement uses TRBV21-1 and TRBJ2-2. TRBV21-1 is a listed pseudogene. The CDR3 runs to 16 residues. For the CDR3, the DNA is TGTGCCAGCAGCACGTTGACGGGGCAGTACACCGGGGAGCTGTTTTTT. Amino acids: CASSTLTGQYTGELFF.

The chain couples TRBV13 to TRBJ2-7; no clear D gene. The germline V gene has CDR1 PRHDT and CDR2 FYEKMQ (reference sequence). With 1 base removed from V and 3 bases from J, the gap between germline ends came to 7 bases. CDR3 length: 13 amino acids. For the CDR3, the DNA is TGTGCCAGCAGCTTAGCAGGCCACTACGAGCAGTACTTC. This codes for CASSLAGHYEQYF. The variable domain in full, completed from reference TRBV13 and TRBJ2-7, reads AAGVIQSPRHLIKEKRETATLKCYPIPRHDTVYWYQQGPGQDPQFLISFYEKMQSDKGSIPDRFSAQQFSDYHSELNMSSLELGDSALYFCASSLAGHYEQYFGPGTRLTVT.

This chain uses TRBV6-6 with TRBJ1-2, with TRBD1 as a possible D gene (6 bases). Trimming left V 3 bases short and J 4 bases short, with 12 bases between. The CDR3 contains 14 residues. Germline assignment: CDR1 MNHNY and CDR2 SVGAGI (reference sequence). The chain's CDR3 is CASSYSSTGYGYTF. The DNA of the CDR3 is TGTGCCAGCAGTTATTCTTCGACAGGCTATGGCTACACCTTC.

Concerning this clone itself: Other nucleotide sequences in the sample specify the same CDR3. The chain uses TRBV6-5 and TRBJ2-7; D possibly corresponds to TRBD1 (6 bases). The V gene's germline CDR1 is MNHEY and CDR2 SVGAGI. Trimming removed 0 bases from V and 6 bases from J, with 9 bases in between. CDR3 length: 13 amino acids. CDR3 region: CASSYSAGVEQYF. In DNA, the CDR3 is TGTGCCAGCAGTTACTCGGCAGGGGTCGAGCAGTACTTC.

The chain joins TRBV7-9 to TRBJ2-7; D may be TRBD1 or TRBD2 (5 bases each). Looked up from germline, CDR1 is SEHNR and CDR2 is FQNEAQ (reference sequence). CDR3 length: 18 amino acids. V dropped 4 bases and J dropped 0 bases, with 22 bases sitting between them. CDR3 region: CASSSPSGRAVFSYEQYF. CDR3 coding DNA: TGTGCCAGCAGCTCTCCGTCAGGGCGGGCGGTTTTCTCCTACGAGCAGTACTTC.

As to this clone: Other DNA sequences in this sample translate to the same CDR3. The rearrangement joins TRBV27 to TRBJ2-7, with D hard to call. The germline V gene has CDR1 MNHEY and CDR2 SMNVEV (reference sequence). The CDR3 has 13 amino acids. Between the trimmed V and J ends, which lost 3 bases and 1 base, there was a span of 7 bases. The DNA of the CDR3 is TGTGCCAGCAGTTTGGCAGTTTCCTACGAGCAGTACTTC. The encoded protein is CASSLAVSYEQYF.

This clone was detected a few times. The gene calls are TRBV27 and TRBJ1-3; D is uncertain. Germline V lookup: CDR1 MNHEY, CDR2 SMNVEV (reference sequence). The CDR3 extends over 15 amino acids. With 3 bases removed from V and 4 bases from J, the gap between germline ends came to 13 bases. The CDR3: CASSLIGPSGNTIYF. CDR3 bases: TGTGCCAGCAGTTTGATAGGACCCTCGGGAAACACCATATATTTT.

This chain joins TRBV4-1 and TRBJ2-7; TRBD1 matches at 8 bases. Per germline, CDR1 MGHRA and CDR2 YSYEKL. V shed 0 bases and J 0 bases; nucleotides not matched to a gene: 7. CDR3 length: 17 residues. The CDR3 nucleotides read TGCGCCAGCAGCCAAGATGTTAGGGACAGGAGCTCCTACGAGCAGTACTTC. It codes for CASSQDVRDRSSYEQYF.

Here the CDR3 reads CASSLSLAATYEQYF. CDR3 DNA sequence: TGTGCCAGCAGTTTAAGTCTAGCGGCGACTTACGAGCAGTACTTC. The J gene is TRBJ2-7, the V gene TRBV27, with 7 nucleotides matching TRBD2. CDR1 is MNHEY and CDR2 is SMNVEV in the germline V gene (reference sequence). The CDR3 covers 15 residues. Unmatched junction bases numbered 8, after V lost 2 bases and J lost 4 bases.

This chain joins TRBV5-1 and TRBJ1-1, with a weak D call TRBD1 (5 bases). V was cut by 1 base and J by 5 bases, with 12 bases left in between. CDR1 and CDR2 (germline): SGHRS, YFSETQ. The CDR3 covers 14 residues. The CDR3 reads CASSLLGERTEAFF. In DNA, the CDR3 is TGCGCCAGCAGCTTGTTAGGGGAGAGGACTGAAGCTTTCTTT.

This clone showed up just once. The chain combines TRBV6-1 with TRBJ2-7; D ambiguous. Germline loops: CDR1 MNHNS, CDR2 SASEGT. This CDR3 contains 18 residues. Trimming cost V 2 bases and J 0 bases, with 20 bases left between them. Here the CDR3 reads CASSENEVWKLASYEQYF. As DNA, the CDR3 is TGTGCCAGCAGTGAAAACGAGGTATGGAAGTTAGCCTCCTACGAGCAGTACTTC.

The rearrangement joins TRBV18 to TRBJ1-1; D not certain. V shed 4 bases and J shed 3 bases, with 18 bases lying between them. The CDR3 extends over 16 amino acids. Germline values: CDR1 KGHSH, CDR2 LQKENI. CDR3 sequence (DNA): TGTGCCAGCTCACAGGGCCCTCCTGGGTCATACACTGAAGCTTTCTTT. Translation: CASSQGPPGSYTEAFF.

The chain is built from TRBV2 and TRBJ2-7; D ambiguous. Germline values: CDR1 SNHLY, CDR2 FYNNEI. V was clipped by 3 bases and J by 7 bases, with 4 bases between them. The CDR3 loop spans 10 amino acids. CDR3 DNA: TGTGCCAGCAGTGAGATTGAGCAGTACTTC. Translated: CASSEIEQYF.